Sequencing of this TCR beta chain was carried out in a study of shared clonotypes between healthy human individuals. Study observations and caveats: Clonotypes that were shared across a few donors made up 4% to 6% of naive CD4 clonotypes.

This table comes from immunoSEQ multiplex PCR, and its TCRdb copy is limited to in-frame clones, with some not included. The data contain some 600,000 clones, roughly 96% of them singletons. As concerns this clone: Its antigen remains unidentified.

V was shortened by 1 base and J by 2 bases, with 10 bases between the two germline ends. CDR3 length: 15 residues. From germline, CDR1 is SGHDT and CDR2 YYEEEE. Naive CD8 cells, CD45RO-negative and positively selected for CCR7, excluded terminally differentiated effector memory CD45RA+ cells. The sequenced material came from naive CD8+ T cells sorted from blood. The TCR sequence derives from a woman aged 25 to 39 in good health. V gene TRBV5-6 combines with J gene TRBJ2-1; a possible D gene is TRBD2 (5 bases). The CDR3 region has the DNA TGTGCCAGCAGCTTGCCACTAGGGCCCTACAATGAGCAGTTCTTC. This gives the protein CASSLPLGPYNEQFF.